This is a list of T cell receptor beta chains from one sample in a study of cytomegalovirus exposure and HLA in healthy donors. The repertoire was sequenced with immunoSEQ multiplex PCR; TCRdb's copy has only in-frame clones and lacks some. This repertoire shows some 150,000 clones, 65% to 85% found once; its top ten account for around 6.7%. Sequenced sample: PBMCs. Receptors were obtained from a woman in her thirties in good health and CMV-seropositive. Each CDR3 is given with its conserved first and last residue. A D gene is named only where the DNA matches it firmly. A clone size is listed for some rows: how often the clone was seen (once, few, many), or a class if it is expanded.

j_call	d_call	clone_size	v_call	cdr3_aa	cdr3_nt
TRBJ1-6	TRBD1	once	TRBV28	CASSSPRDSYNSPLHF	TGTGCCAGCAGTTCTCCCCGGGACAGTTATAATTCACCCCTCCACTTT
TRBJ2-2	TRBD2	.	TRBV9	CASSLTSGGAHGELFF	TGTGCCAGCAGTTTGACTAGCGGGGGGGCCCACGGGGAGCTGTTTTTT
TRBJ1-5	TRBD1	.	TRBV7-8	CASSLLQGGNQPQHF	TGTGCCAGCAGCTTATTACAGGGGGGGAATCAGCCCCAGCATTTT
TRBJ1-6	.	few	TRBV7-9	CASSRIDSYSPLHF	TGTGCCAGCAGTCGAATCGATAGTTATTCACCCCTCCACTTT
TRBJ1-2	TRBD1	.	TRBV9	CASSRSGTENYGYTF	TGTGCCAGCAGCAGATCCGGGACAGAGAACTATGGCTACACCTTC
TRBJ2-3	.	.	TRBV6-5	CASSYLGLATDTQYF	TGTGCCAGCAGTTACCTGGGCCTAGCGACAGATACGCAGTATTTT
TRBJ2-3	TRBD2	.	TRBV5-1	CASSLTLAGLDTQYF	TGCGCCAGCAGCTTGACCCTAGCGGGGCTTGATACGCAGTATTTT
TRBJ2-7	.	.	TRBV7-6	CASSHSGGNYEQYF	TGTGCCAGCAGCCATTCAGGGGGGAACTACGAGCAGTACTTC
TRBJ2-6	.	.	TRBV5-1	CASSLWPGVSSGANVLTF	TGCGCCAGCAGCTTGTGGCCGGGGGTGTCCTCTGGGGCCAACGTCCTGACTTTC
TRBJ1-3	.	.	TRBV7-5	CARSLVRGLAAPSGNTIYF	TGTGCCAGAAGCTTAGTAAGAGGGCTAGCAGCGCCTTCTGGAAACACCATATATTTT
TRBJ1-1	.	many	TRBV6-6	CASRGGFAEAFF	TGTGCCAGCAGGGGGGGATTTGCTGAAGCTTTCTTT
TRBJ2-3	.	.	TRBV30	CAWSVYFTDTQYF	TGTGCCTGGAGTGTATACTTCACAGATACGCAGTATTTT
TRBJ2-1	TRBD2	.	TRBV7-9	CASSLGLAGGSSYNEQFF	TGTGCCAGCAGCTTAGGCCTAGCGGGGGGAAGCTCCTACAATGAGCAGTTCTTC
TRBJ2-3	.	.	TRBV2	CASSPGVEPQSTDTQYF	TGTGCCAGCAGCCCAGGGGTCGAACCCCAAAGCACAGATACGCAGTATTTT
TRBJ1-2	TRBD1	few	TRBV9	CASSREVPTGGARNYGYTF	TGTGCCAGCAGCAGAGAGGTCCCCACAGGGGGCGCGAGGAACTATGGCTACACCTTC
TRBJ1-2	TRBD1	.	TRBV4-3	CASSQAQGARYGYTF	TGCGCCAGCAGCCAAGCACAGGGGGCAAGATATGGCTACACCTTC
TRBJ2-2	TRBD1	.	TRBV7-9	CASSFRQGTNTGELFF	TGTGCCAGCAGCTTCCGACAGGGGACAAACACCGGGGAGCTGTTTTTT
TRBJ1-3	TRBD1	.	TRBV10-3	CAIYTGALSGNTIYF	TGTGCCATTTATACAGGGGCTCTCTCTGGAAACACCATATATTTT
TRBJ2-1	.	.	TRBV6-6	CASSLYLYPSLNEQFF	TGTGCCAGCAGTCTTTACCTATATCCCTCTCTGAATGAGCAGTTCTTC
TRBJ1-1	.	.	TRBV4-3	CASSQVWDTSGAFF	TGCGCCAGCAGCCAAGTATGGGACACCTCGGGAGCTTTCTTT
TRBJ1-1	.	few	TRBV11-2	CASSLWGTSKPQAFF	TGTGCCAGCAGCTTATGGGGGACTTCCAAACCACAAGCTTTCTTT
TRBJ1-2	.	few	TRBV14	CASSQDTARAPHYGYTF	TGTGCCAGCAGCCAAGATACGGCCAGGGCCCCACACTATGGCTACACCTTC
TRBJ2-6	.	.	TRBV9	CASRAGSGANVLTF	TGTGCCAGCAGGGCAGGCTCTGGGGCCAACGTCCTGACTTTC
TRBJ2-7	.	once	TRBV14	CASSPRMRGHEQYF	TGTGCCAGCAGCCCACGTATGAGGGGACACGAGCAGTACTTC
TRBJ1-1	.	once	TRBV30	CAWSPMNTEAFF	TGTGCCTGGAGCCCCATGAACACTGAAGCTTTCTTT
TRBJ1-4	TRBD1	few	TRBV4-3	CASSQGAGQGDEKLFF	TGCGCCAGCAGCCAAGGTGCCGGACAGGGGGATGAAAAACTGTTTTTT
TRBJ2-7	.	once	TRBV7-9	CASSLTKGYQYF	TGTGCCAGCAGTTTAACCAAGGGGTACCAGTACTTC
TRBJ2-4	.	.	TRBV5-4	CASSLGLGKAKNIQYF	TGTGCCAGCAGCTTGGGACTCGGGAAAGCCAAAAACATTCAGTACTTC
TRBJ1-1	.	.	TRBV18	CASSPKVSGRGTEAFF	TGTGCCAGCTCACCAAAGGTCTCAGGGAGGGGGACTGAAGCTTTCTTT
TRBJ1-5	TRBD1	.	TRBV6-5	CASSPRQGVQPQHF	TGTGCCAGCAGTCCGAGACAGGGGGTTCAGCCCCAGCATTTT
TRBJ1-2	.	.	TRBV10-3	CAISESRVSGNYGYTF	TGTGCCATCAGTGAGTCTAGGGTCTCAGGGAACTATGGCTACACCTTC
TRBJ1-2	TRBD1	.	TRBV9	CASSLGQGYGYTF	TGTGCCAGCAGCTTGGGACAGGGCTATGGCTACACCTTC
TRBJ1-2	TRBD1	.	TRBV10-2	CASSEWTGLNYGYTF	TGCGCCAGCAGTGAGTGGACAGGGTTAAACTATGGCTACACCTTC
TRBJ1-1	TRBD1	.	TRBV4-3	CASSQSLRDRATEAFF	TGCGCCAGCAGCCAATCACTCCGAGACAGGGCCACTGAAGCTTTCTTT
TRBJ2-7	TRBD2	.	TRBV4-2	CASSDNGRGAFYEQYF	TGTGCCAGCAGCGATAACGGGCGGGGGGCCTTTTACGAGCAGTACTTC
TRBJ1-2	TRBD1	few	TRBV6-5	CASTGQTSSYGYTF	TGTGCCAGCACGGGACAGACAAGTAGCTATGGCTACACCTTC
TRBJ2-5	.	.	TRBV4-3	CASSQNKETQYF	TGCGCCAGCAGCCAAAATAAAGAGACCCAGTACTTC
TRBJ2-3	.	.	TRBV9	CASSVVPPGHITDTQYF	TGTGCCAGCAGCGTAGTCCCCCCAGGTCACATCACAGATACGCAGTATTTT
TRBJ2-1	.	.	TRBV6-5	CASSYSIMGHEQFF	TGTGCCAGCAGTTACTCGATTATGGGGCATGAGCAGTTCTTC
TRBJ1-5	TRBD1	.	TRBV5-5	CASSAGTGSRPQHF	TGTGCCAGCAGCGCCGGGACAGGGTCCCGGCCCCAGCATTTT
TRBJ1-1	.	.	TRBV6-4	CASSKTGNTEAFF	TGTGCCAGCAGTAAAACAGGCAACACTGAAGCTTTCTTT
TRBJ1-4	.	.	TRBV2	CASKEEGGKLFF	TGTGCCAGCAAGGAGGAGGGCGGGAAACTGTTTTTT
TRBJ2-7	TRBD1	few	TRBV19	CASSWDRGSYEQYF	TGTGCCAGTAGTTGGGACAGGGGTTCCTACGAGCAGTACTTC
TRBJ1-2	.	few	TRBV11-2	CASSLNRAHAF	TGTGCCAGCAGCTTGAACAGGGCTCACGCCTTC